The 20 T cell receptor beta chains below come from one sample, sequenced in a study of long-term antiretroviral therapy in people with HIV. With survey level as its setting, the immunoSEQ assay was v3.0. Method: immunoSEQ multiplex PCR; TCRdb's copy keeps in-frame clones and lacks some. Of under 8,500 clones in the sample, 73% were seen once. This specimen consisted of unsorted PBMCs, obtained 0.2 years after starting antiretroviral therapy. The receptors here all came from a middle-aged man with HIV.

The chain employs TRBV29-1 and TRBJ2-7; a weak D match, TRBD1 (5 bases). This CDR3 contains 12 residues. Trimming took off 4 bases at V and 5 bases at J, with 12 bases between the two ends. Germline assignment: CDR1 SQVTM and CDR2 ANQGSEA. The CDR3 coding sequence is TGCAGCGTTGTGGGGCAGGGTAACGAGCAGTACTTC. Its translation: CSVVGQGNEQYF.

The chain has TRBV7-9 and TRBJ2-7; D might be TRBD1 or TRBD2, each matching 5 bases. Germline loops: CDR1 SEHNR, CDR2 FQNEAQ (reference sequence). V was cut by 4 bases and J by 2 bases, with 9 bases left in between. The CDR3 sequence is 13 residues long. Written as DNA, the CDR3 is TGTGCCAGCAGCTGGGGGACCACCTACGAGCAGTACTTC. As protein: CASSWGTTYEQYF.

The chain recombines TRBV7-9 with TRBJ1-5; no definite D call. Germline values: CDR1 SEHNR, CDR2 FQNEAQ (reference sequence). This CDR3 comprises 13 residues. The V and J ends lost 1 base and 2 bases respectively, with 3 bases between them. The CDR3 sequence is CASSLDGNQPQHF. In DNA, the CDR3 is TGTGCCAGCAGCTTAGATGGCAATCAGCCCCAGCATTTT. The complete variable domain, with remaining parts taken from reference TRBV7-9 and TRBJ1-5, reads DTGVSQNPRHKITKRGQNVTFRCDPISEHNRLYWYRQTLGQGPEFLTYFQNEAQLEKSRLLSDRFSAERPKGSFSTLEIQRTEQGDSAMYLCASSLDGNQPQHFGDGTRLSIL.

This chain links TRBV5-8 with TRBJ2-7; D call uncertain. Germline-derived CDR1 and CDR2 are SGHTS and YDEGEE. This CDR3 has 13 amino acids. V was clipped by 0 bases and J by 3 bases, with 7 bases between them. CDR3 bases: TGTGCCAGCAGCTTGGGCCCTCTCTACGAGCAGTACTTC. This translates into CASSLGPLYEQYF.

The chain's CDR3 is CASSPLRENYGYTF. The CDR3 nucleotides read TGTGCCAGCTCACCACTCAGGGAGAACTATGGCTACACCTTC. The chain carries TRBV18 and TRBJ1-2, with a possible D match to TRBD1 (5 bases). V dropped 1 base and J dropped 2 bases, with 8 bases sitting between them. This CDR3 spans 14 amino acids. Germline values: CDR1 KGHSH, CDR2 LQKENI.

The chain joins TRBV6-5 to TRBJ1-5; tentative D call: TRBD1 (5 bases). CDR1 and CDR2 from the germline V gene are MNHEY and SVGAGI. V dropped 6 bases and J dropped 4 bases, with 13 bases sitting between them. This CDR3 spans 14 amino acids. Here the CDR3 reads CASSRDGGNQPQHF. The CDR3 DNA follows: TGTGCCAGCAGCCGGGACGGAGGGAATCAGCCCCAGCATTTT.

The chain uses TRBV7-8 and TRBJ2-1; TRBD1 might be the D (5 bases). Germline values: CDR1 SGHVS, CDR2 FQNEAQ. Trimming removed 2 bases from V and 2 bases from J, with 13 bases in between. There are 16 residues in the CDR3. The CDR3 nucleotides are TGTGCCAGCAGCTTAAGGGGCGCCGGGCCCTACAATGAGCAGTTCTTC. Translation gives CASSLRGAGPYNEQFF. The entire variable domain, with the rest obtained from reference TRBV7-8 and TRBJ2-1, is as follows: GAGVSQSPRYKVAKRGQDVALRCDPISGHVSLFWYQQALGQGPEFLTYFQNEAQLDKSGLPSDRFFAERPEGSVSTLKIQRTQQEDSAVYLCASSLRGAGPYNEQFFGPGTRLTVL.

This chain joins TRBV28 and TRBJ2-7; 9 nucleotides line up with TRBD1. This CDR3 spans 15 amino acids. The V segment lost 6 bases and the J segment 3 bases; nucleotides outside the gene matches: 9. Per the germline V gene, CDR1 is MDHEN and CDR2 is SYDVKM. CDR3 nucleotides: TGTGCCAGCAGCTCCCCGGGACAGGGAGTCTACGAGCAGTACTTC. Translation gives CASSSPGQGVYEQYF. Using reference TRBV28 and TRBJ2-7 for the parts outside the CDR3, the full variable domain is DVKVTQSSRYLVKRTGEKVFLECVQDMDHENMFWYRQDPGLGLRLIYFSYDVKMKEKGDIPEGYSVSREKKERFSLILESASTNQTSMYLCASSSPGQGVYEQYFGPGTRLTVT.

This clone has only a few counts. V is TRBV5-4 and J is TRBJ2-1, with 10 bases matching TRBD2. The germline CDR1 and CDR2 sequences are SGHNT and YYREEE (reference sequence). The CDR3 runs to 16 residues. Trimming took 4 bases from V and 3 from J; bases not matched to a gene: 7. The CDR3 loop is CASSPVAGGYYNEQFF. As DNA, the CDR3 is TGTGCCAGCAGCCCCGTAGCGGGGGGCTACTACAATGAGCAGTTCTTC.

The chain uses TRBV5-1 and TRBJ1-1; D remains ambiguous. Germline V lookup: CDR1 SGHRS, CDR2 YFSETQ. Trimming cost V 2 bases and J 0 bases, with 11 bases left between them. This CDR3 is 15 amino acids long. CDR3 bases: TGCGCCAGCAGCTTTATCGGGATGATGAACACTGAAGCTTTCTTT. Protein: CASSFIGMMNTEAFF.

The CDR3 loop reads CASRRDRVTGELFF. In DNA form, the CDR3 reads TGCGCCAGCAGGCGCGACAGGGTCACCGGGGAGCTGTTTTTT. The chain recombines TRBV4-1 with TRBJ2-2; 7 bases map to TRBD1. J gave up 4 bases and V 6 bases, and 5 bases lay outside the gene matches. Germline assignment: CDR1 MGHRA and CDR2 YSYEKL. The CDR3 loop spans 14 amino acids.

This sequence joins TRBV6-6 and TRBJ1-2, with D possibly being TRBD1 (5 bases). Trimming cost V 4 bases and J 1 base, with 13 bases left between them. The CDR3 is 15 amino acids. The germline gives CDR1 MNHNY, CDR2 SVGAGI (reference sequence). This CDR3 is CASSSPAQVNYGYTF. In nucleotides, the CDR3 is TGTGCCAGCAGTTCACCGGCACAGGTTAACTATGGCTACACCTTC.

The V gene is TRBV19, the J gene TRBJ1-1, with 7 bases that match TRBD1. There are 14 residues in the CDR3. J lost 6 bases, V lost 5 bases, and 9 bases had no gene match. Germline loops: CDR1 LNHDA, CDR2 SQIVND (reference sequence). CDR3 DNA sequence: TGTGCCAGTAGTTCCCGGACAGGACATTCTGAAGCTTTCTTT. This translates into CASSSRTGHSEAFF.

The V call is TRBV30, the J call TRBJ1-5; D not certain. V was clipped by 0 bases and J by 0 bases, with 3 bases between them. The CDR3 covers 13 residues. Germline V gene data show CDR1 as GTSNPN and CDR2 as SVGIG (reference sequence). CDR3 loop: CAWSVDSNQPQHF. The CDR3, as DNA: TGTGCCTGGAGTGTCGATAGCAATCAGCCCCAGCATTTT.

The chain links TRBV15 to TRBJ1-4; the D is unclear. The CDR3 consists of 16 residues. The germline V gene has CDR1 LNHNV and CDR2 YYDKDF (reference sequence). Trimming removed 1 base from V and 0 bases from J, with 9 bases in between. Here the CDR3 reads CATSRGYGSTNEKLFF. In nucleotides, the CDR3 is TGTGCCACCAGCAGAGGCTACGGTTCAACTAATGAAAAACTGTTTTTT.

The chain is built from TRBV2 and TRBJ2-7; the match to TRBD2 covers 9 bases. Germline V gene sequence: CDR1 SNHLY, CDR2 FYNNEI. The length of the CDR3 is 15 residues. The V segment lost 6 bases and the J segment 4 bases; nucleotides outside the gene matches: 10. The CDR3 reads CASRGIAGARYEQYF. The CDR3 DNA reads TGTGCCAGCAGGGGCATAGCGGGGGCGAGGTACGAGCAGTACTTC.

V and J are TRBV30 and TRBJ2-7; 7 bases agree with TRBD2. CDR1 is GTSNPN and CDR2 is SVGIG in the germline V gene (reference sequence). The CDR3 has 14 residues. V lost 2 bases and J lost 1; bases outside the gene matches: 5. In DNA form, the CDR3 reads TGTGCCTGGAGTAGGCCTAGCGGATCCTACGAGCAGTACTTC. Translated, it gives CAWSRPSGSYEQYF. The variable domain in full, completed from reference TRBV30 and TRBJ2-7, reads SQTIHQWPATLVQPVGSPLSLECTVEGTSNPNLYWYRQAAGRGLQLLFYSVGIGQISSEVPQNLSASRPQDRQFILSSKKLLLSDSGFYLCAWSRPSGSYEQYFGPGTRLTVT.

This sequence joins TRBV12-5 and TRBJ1-1; the match to TRBD1 covers 7 bases. Germline V gene sequence: CDR1 LGHNT, CDR2 FRNRAP. This CDR3 is 17 amino acids long. J was trimmed by 0 bases and V by 6 bases; bases with no gene match: 13. The CDR3, as DNA: TGTGCTAGTGGGATCGGGACGACAGGGAGGTTGAACACTGAAGCTTTCTTT. This gives the protein CASGIGTTGRLNTEAFF.

The chain couples TRBV9 to TRBJ2-2; TRBD1 aligns across 7 bases. J lost 4 bases, V lost 0 bases, and 6 bases had no gene match. The CDR3 is made up of 16 amino acids. CDR1 is SGDLS and CDR2 is YYNGEE in the germline V gene. CDR3 DNA: TGTGCCAGCAGCGTAGTCGACAGGGTTGGCACCGGGGAGCTGTTTTTT. This encodes CASSVVDRVGTGELFF. The entire variable domain, with the rest obtained from reference TRBV9 and TRBJ2-2, is as follows: DSGVTQTPKHLITATGQRVTLRCSPRSGDLSVYWYQQSLDQGLQFLIQYYNGEERAKGNILERFSAQQFPDLHSELNLSSLELGDSALYFCASSVVDRVGTGELFFGEGSRLTVL.

This sequence joins TRBV5-6 and TRBJ1-1; 11 bases line up with TRBD1. The CDR3 has 17 residues. Germline loops: CDR1 SGHDT, CDR2 YYEEEE. After removal of 4 bases from V and 2 bases from J, the junction contained 10 bases not matched to a gene. The CDR3 is CASSPPGTGGSNTEAFF. DNA of the CDR3: TGTGCCAGCAGCCCACCCGGGACAGGGGGGAGTAACACTGAAGCTTTCTTT.